These 27 T cell receptor beta chains were all obtained from the same sample, sequenced in a study of PD-1 blockade in classical Hodgkin lymphoma (TCRdb year 2020). Preparation of the library involved the immunoSEQ multiplex PCR assay. This immuneACCESS table, as held by TCRdb, lists in-frame sequences with V and J called but not all clones. Of the missing ones, under half trace to an unresolved V gene in checked studies; the others have no known cause. This sample holds about 9,100 clones; roughly 69% were observed only once. Of the sample, less than 5% falls within the top ten clones. The sample's time point label is to be understood as: cycle 1 day 1 (C1D1), immediately before nivolumab initiation. Every trial patient had relapsed after autologous stem cell transplantation, and cohorts A, B and C differed in prior brentuximab vedotin exposure. CD4+ T cells were purified from thawed PBMCs by magnetic negative selection with a Miltenyi CD4+ T cell isolation kit.

The material was CD4+ T cells from blood, obtained at baseline. These receptors were obtained from a human donor with classical Hodgkin lymphoma.

The V gene is TRBV18, the J gene TRBJ1-1, with a tentative D call TRBD1 (5 bases). This CDR3 region has 16 residues. V lost 5 bases to trimming and J lost 0 bases, with 16 bases between them. Looked up from germline, CDR1 is KGHSH and CDR2 is LQKENI. For the CDR3, the DNA is TGTGCCAGCTCAGCCCGGGACGGCCTCCTGAACACTGAAGCTTTCTTT. It translates to CASSARDGLLNTEAFF.

The CDR3 DNA reads as TGTGCCAGCAGCCAAGAAGCAAGCGGGAGGACGGGCAATGAGCAGTTCTTC. It translates to CASSQEASGRTGNEQFF. J is TRBJ2-1 and V is TRBV4-2; 9 bases agree with TRBD2. From germline, CDR1 is LGHNA and CDR2 YNFKEQ. This CDR3 region has 17 residues. With 0 bases clipped from V and 6 bases from J, the junction kept 9 bases outside the gene matches.

This clone was seen a handful of times. The V gene is TRBV2, the J gene TRBJ2-3; 8 nucleotides align to TRBD2. Germline V lookup: CDR1 SNHLY, CDR2 FYNNEI. J gave up 2 bases and V 2 bases, and 9 bases lay outside the gene matches. This CDR3 comprises 17 residues. CDR3 protein: CASSERLTGGFTDTQYF. CDR3 in DNA: TGTGCCAGCAGTGAAAGGTTGACGGGAGGGTTCACAGATACGCAGTATTTT.

The CDR3 here is CASSPGQGGSGANVLTF. The CDR3 DNA reads TGTGCCAGCAGCCCAGGACAGGGGGGGTCTGGGGCCAACGTCCTGACTTTC. The J gene is TRBJ2-6, the V gene TRBV5-4, with 10 bases lining up with TRBD1. CDR3 length: 17 residues. Germline V gives CDR1 SGHNT, CDR2 YYREEE (reference sequence). V lost 4 bases, J lost 1 base, and 5 bases stayed unmatched.

The chain is built from TRBV1 and TRBJ2-2; the table's D call, TRBD2, was not checked against the DNA. TRBV1 is listed as a pseudogene. CDR3 length equals 16 residues. CDR3 DNA: TGCACCAGCAGCCATACTAGCGGGAGTTCGGTCGGGGAGCTGTTTTTT. This encodes CTSSHTSGSSVGELFF.

There are a few counts of this clone. The gene calls are TRBV5-1 and TRBJ2-2; D is perhaps TRBD2 (6 bases). Trimming removed 0 bases from V and 5 bases from J, with 14 bases in between. Per the germline V gene, CDR1 is SGHRS and CDR2 is YFSETQ. There are 16 residues in the CDR3. CDR3 DNA sequence: TGCGCCAGCAGCTTGGTAGCGGTCCCAGGTACCGGGGAGCTGTTTTTT. The encoded protein is CASSLVAVPGTGELFF.

The J gene is TRBJ1-3, the V gene TRBV14; D call uncertain. This CDR3 spans 15 amino acids. The germline V gene has CDR1 SGHDN and CDR2 FVKESK. V was clipped by 1 base and J by 0 bases, with 7 bases between them. The CDR3 region is CASSQVTLSGNTIYF. CDR3 coding DNA: TGTGCCAGCAGCCAAGTTACCCTCTCTGGAAACACCATATATTTT.

In its sample, this clone was seen once. The V and J genes are TRBV7-8 and TRBJ1-6; D remains ambiguous. V dropped 1 base and J dropped 0 bases, with 10 bases sitting between them. Germline values: CDR1 SGHVS, CDR2 FQNEAQ. CDR3 length: 17 amino acids. The CDR3 nucleotides read TGTGCCAGCAGCTTAGGGGCGGGGAGCTCCTATAATTCACCCCTCCACTTT. This translates into CASSLGAGSSYNSPLHF.

This clone was observed a handful of times. V is TRBV11-1 and J is TRBJ1-3; D gene uncertain. V lost 0 bases to trimming and J lost 0 bases, with 9 bases between them. Germline V gene data show CDR1 as SGHAT and CDR2 as FQDESV (reference sequence). CDR3 length: 16 amino acids. The CDR3 coding sequence is TGTGCCAGCAGCTTAGCGAACACCTACTCTGGAAACACCATATATTTT. Its translation: CASSLANTYSGNTIYF.

Here the CDR3 DNA reads TGTGCCAGCAGCGGACCGATCGGGGCGGGGCAAACCTACAATGAGCAGTTCTTC. Its protein product is CASSGPIGAGQTYNEQFF. The J gene is TRBJ2-1, the V gene TRBV7-6; possible D gene TRBD2, 6 bases. The CDR3 totals 18 residues. Germline V gene sequence: CDR1 SGHVS, CDR2 FNYEAQ. The V end was cut by 5 bases, the J end by 2 bases, with 22 bases between.

J is TRBJ1-3 and V is TRBV5-1; 7 nucleotides line up with TRBD1. This CDR3 region has 14 residues. Germline V gene lookup returns CDR1 SGHRS and CDR2 YFSETQ. The J segment lost 4 bases and the V segment lost 3 bases, leaving 4 bases of the junction unmatched. The chain's CDR3 is CASSYTGDGNTIYF. The CDR3 coding sequence is TGCGCCAGCAGCTATACAGGGGACGGAAACACCATATATTTT.

The chain combines TRBV7-9 with TRBJ2-2, with D unresolved. Trimming removed 4 bases at V and 6 bases at J, with 3 bases between. This CDR3 spans 11 amino acids. Looked up from germline, CDR1 is SEHNR and CDR2 is FQNEAQ (reference sequence). CDR3 sequence: CASSSPGELFF. The CDR3 region has the DNA TGTGCCAGCAGCTCTCCCGGGGAGCTGTTTTTT.

CDR3 sequence: CASSRKRVTTYSTDTQYF. The DNA for the CDR3 is TGTGCCAGTAGTAGGAAGCGGGTAACAACCTATAGCACAGATACGCAGTATTTT. The chain uses TRBV19 and TRBJ2-3; D might be TRBD2 (6 bases). Trimming stripped 4 bases from V and 0 bases from J, with 20 bases between. The CDR3 loop spans 18 amino acids. Germline CDR1 and CDR2: LNHDA and SQIVND (reference sequence).

Here the CDR3 reads CASSPRTDQPQHF. CDR3 nucleotides: TGTGCCAGCAGTCCCCGGACAGATCAGCCCCAGCATTTT. The chain recombines TRBV6-5 with TRBJ1-5; a weak D match, TRBD1 (6 bases). This CDR3 has 13 residues. Germline-derived CDR1 and CDR2 are MNHEY and SVGAGI. Trimming removed 5 bases at V and 5 bases at J, with 10 bases between.

This clone was seen just once. Compared with germline, one end of the junction differs, possibly owing to a read error. The chain combines TRBV7-8 with TRBJ2-3, with TRBD2 matching over 11 bases. The CDR3 runs 14 residues. Germline CDR1 is SGHVS and CDR2 is FQNEAQ. The CDR3 DNA follows: TGTGCCAGCAGGTTAGCGGGAGGGACAGATACGCAGTATTTT. It translates to CASRLAGGTDTQYF.

The chain uses TRBV6-6 and TRBJ1-5; 8 bases map to TRBD1. This CDR3 is built from 16 residues. The ends lost 8 bases at V and 2 bases at J; junction bases unmatched: 11. Germline CDR1 and CDR2: MNHNY and SVGAGI (reference sequence). The CDR3 region has the DNA TGTGCCAGCTCAGAAATACAGGGGGGACGCAATCAGCCCCAGCATTTT. Its translation: CASSEIQGGRNQPQHF.

The rearrangement joins TRBV6-1 to TRBJ1-5, with 8 bases fitting TRBD1. This CDR3 region has 16 residues. V dropped 3 bases and J dropped 2; count of bases not matched to a gene: 6. Germline loops: CDR1 MNHNS, CDR2 SASEGT. The chain's CDR3 is CASSDPGGAGNQPQHF. CDR3 sequence (DNA): TGTGCCAGCAGTGACCCAGGGGGCGCGGGCAATCAGCCCCAGCATTTT.

The genes are TRBV5-6 and TRBJ1-5, with a tentative D call TRBD1 (5 bases). The CDR3 is made up of 15 amino acids. The germline gives CDR1 SGHDT, CDR2 YYEEEE. Trimming left V 0 bases short and J 7 bases short, with 14 bases between. The CDR3 DNA follows: TGTGCCAGCAGCTTGGCCTGGCAGGGAAGACAGCCCCAGCATTTT. Amino acids: CASSLAWQGRQPQHF.

The CDR3 DNA sequence: TGTGCCAGCTCACCGACTAGCGGGATTTCCGAGCAGTACTTC. The encoded protein is CASSPTSGISEQYF. The chain recombines TRBV18 with TRBJ2-7; TRBD2 matches 11 bases. After removal of 3 bases from V and 6 bases from J, the junction contained 4 bases not matched to a gene. The CDR3 is made up of 14 amino acids. Per the germline V gene, CDR1 is KGHSH and CDR2 is LQKENI.

This chain links TRBV2 with TRBJ1-6; D possibly corresponds to TRBD1 (5 bases). Germline CDR1 and CDR2: SNHLY and FYNNEI. Trimming left V 7 bases short and J 0 bases short, with 10 bases between. The CDR3 is 15 amino acids. The CDR3 DNA reads TGTGCCAGCAAGGAGGGGAGCTCCTATAATTCACCCCTCCACTTT. This sequence encodes CASKEGSSYNSPLHF. Together with reference TRBV2 and TRBJ1-6, the CDR3 gives the full variable domain: EPEVTQTPSHQVTQMGQEVILRCVPISNHLYFYWYRQILGQKVEFLVSFYNNEISEKSEIFDDQFSVERPDGSNFTLKIRSTKLEDSAMYFCASKEGSSYNSPLHFGNGTRLTVT.

This clone is judged large (0.1 to 1%). V gene TRBV7-9 combines with J gene TRBJ1-2; 9 bases align to TRBD1. The V gene end was trimmed by 2 bases and the J gene end by 8 bases; junction bases not matched to a gene: 9. This CDR3 has 15 residues. Germline CDR1 reads SEHNR; CDR2 reads FQNEAQ (reference sequence). The CDR3 DNA reads as TGTGCCAGCAGCTTACCAGTACGGACAGGGGACGGCTACACCTTC. Protein: CASSLPVRTGDGYTF.

This chain joins TRBV10-3 and TRBJ2-3, with a possible D match to TRBD1 (6 bases). This CDR3 is 14 amino acids long. The ends were cut back, 4 bases at V and 2 bases at J, with 10 bases in the middle. Germline CDR1 reads ENHRY; CDR2 reads SYGVKD. The CDR3: CAISGTGTTDTQYF. The CDR3 DNA reads as TGTGCCATCAGTGGAACAGGGACCACAGATACGCAGTATTTT.

J is TRBJ2-1 and V is TRBV15; 7 nucleotides line up with TRBD1. Germline lookup yields CDR1 LNHNV and CDR2 YYDKDF (reference sequence). The V segment lost 1 base and the J segment 5 bases; nucleotides outside the gene matches: 11. This CDR3 region has 17 residues. The chain's CDR3 is CATSRVVFETGNNEQFF. The CDR3 DNA is TGTGCCACCAGCAGAGTGGTGTTCGAGACAGGGAACAATGAGCAGTTCTTC.

This clone has only a few counts. The genes are TRBV5-1 and TRBJ1-6; TRBD1 might be the D (6 bases). The CDR3 covers 15 residues. Deletions cut 0 bases from V and 4 bases from J, with 8 bases between. Germline CDR1 is SGHRS and CDR2 is YFSETQ. The CDR3 loop reads CASSLGQGYNSPLHF. The DNA for the CDR3 is TGCGCCAGCAGCTTGGGGCAGGGGTATAATTCACCCCTCCACTTT.

The chain employs TRBV20-1 and TRBJ2-5; no clear D gene. The germline gives CDR1 DFQATT, CDR2 SNEGSKA (reference sequence). Trimming stripped 3 bases from V and 9 bases from J, with 11 bases between. The length of the CDR3 is 11 residues. CDR3 protein: CSASPQTSQYF. In DNA form, the CDR3 reads TGCAGTGCTAGCCCCCAGACGTCCCAGTACTTC.

The CDR3 here is CSVAGRRGQGLNEQFF. The CDR3, as DNA: TGCAGCGTTGCTGGGCGTCGGGGACAGGGTCTTAATGAGCAGTTCTTC. This chain connects TRBV29-1 to TRBJ2-1; 9 bases map to TRBD1. This CDR3 spans 16 amino acids. With V trimmed by 4 bases and J by 7 bases, 14 bases remained unmatched. Germline lookup yields CDR1 SQVTM and CDR2 ANQGSEA.

The chain joins TRBV5-1 to TRBJ2-7; no definite D call. Between the trimmed V and J ends, which lost 4 bases and 2 bases, there was a span of 13 bases. Germline V gives CDR1 SGHRS, CDR2 YFSETQ. This CDR3 region has 14 residues. Here the CDR3 reads CASSQRTDAYEQYF. CDR3 DNA sequence: TGCGCCAGCAGCCAAAGGACGGATGCCTACGAGCAGTACTTC. The variable domain in full, completed from reference TRBV5-1 and TRBJ2-7, reads KAGVTQTPRYLIKTRGQQVTLSCSPISGHRSVSWYQQTPGQGLQFLFEYFSETQRNKGNFPGRFSGRQFSNSRSEMNVSTLELGDSALYLCASSQRTDAYEQYFGPGTRLTVT.